Presented here are 25 T cell receptor beta chains from one specimen sequenced in a study of cytomegalovirus exposure and HLA in healthy donors. The PCR had 60 Vbeta and 13 Jbeta primers. Profiling relied on immunoSEQ multiplex PCR, and the TCRdb table lists in-frame clones only, not all of them. The sample has over 150,000 clones; around 77% are singletons. Sequencing input: PBMCs. All receptors come from a woman aged 25 to 45 in good health and CMV-seronegative.

This clone was observed a handful of times. This chain joins TRBV5-6 and TRBJ2-1; 12 bases are shared with TRBD2. Germline CDR1 and CDR2: SGHDT and YYEEEE. V dropped 4 bases and J dropped 3; count of bases not matched to a gene: 8. There are 17 residues in the CDR3. The CDR3 region is CASSLEGLAGSYNEQFF. The CDR3 DNA is TGTGCCAGCAGCCTTGAGGGACTAGCGGGCAGCTACAATGAGCAGTTCTTC.

This chain joins TRBV2 and TRBJ1-2, with TRBD1 matching 9 bases. Germline CDR1 is SNHLY and CDR2 is FYNNEI. CDR3 length: 12 amino acids. Trimming removed 10 bases from V and 8 bases from J; junction bases left unmatched: 8. CDR3 coding DNA: TGTGCCACCGTGGACAGGGGAGACGGCTACACCTTC. It specifies CATVDRGDGYTF. The complete variable domain, with remaining parts taken from reference TRBV2 and TRBJ1-2, reads EPEVTQTPSHQVTQMGQEVILRCVPISNHLYFYWYRQILGQKVEFLVSFYNNEISEKSEIFDDQFSVERPDGSNFTLKIRSTKLEDSAMYFCATVDRGDGYTFGSGTRLTVV.

The chain joins TRBV29-1 to TRBJ1-5, with a tentative D call TRBD1 (5 bases). Germline assignment: CDR1 SQVTM and CDR2 ANQGSEA. The ends were cut back, 4 bases at V and 3 bases at J, with 7 bases in the middle. The CDR3 consists of 12 residues. Written as DNA, the CDR3 is TGCAGCGTTGGACAGCTCAATCAGCCCCAGCATTTT. It yields the protein CSVGQLNQPQHF. The entire variable domain, with the rest obtained from reference TRBV29-1 and TRBJ1-5, is as follows: SAVISQKPSRDICQRGTSLTIQCQVDSQVTMMFWYRQQPGQSLTLIATANQGSEATYESGFVIDKFPISRPNLTFSTLTVSNMSPEDSSIYLCSVGQLNQPQHFGDGTRLSIL.

The chain uses TRBV6-1 and TRBJ2-2; tentative D call: TRBD2 (5 bases). The CDR3 is 13 amino acids. Germline CDR1 MNHNS, CDR2 SASEGT. V shed 6 bases and J shed 6 bases, with 11 bases lying between them. The CDR3 sequence is CASSASEAGELFF. DNA for the CDR3: TGTGCCAGCAGCGCGTCGGAGGCCGGGGAGCTGTTTTTT.

V is TRBV7-2 and J is TRBJ2-7; D remains unclear. Looked up from germline, CDR1 is SGHTA and CDR2 is FQGNSA. The ends were cut back, 2 bases at V and 0 bases at J, with 8 bases in the middle. The CDR3 loop spans 14 amino acids. The DNA for the CDR3 is TGTGCCAGCAGCTTAATTTCGAGCTCCTACGAGCAGTACTTC. Translated: CASSLISSSYEQYF.

This clone appeared a few times. The chain couples TRBV14 to TRBJ1-2; TRBD1 agrees at 7 bases. J lost 4 bases, V lost 1 base, and 3 bases had no gene match. The germline CDR1 and CDR2 sequences are SGHDN and FVKESK. The CDR3 extends over 14 amino acids. The CDR3 bases are TGTGCCAGCAGCCAAGTGACAGGGATCTATGGCTACACCTTC. As protein: CASSQVTGIYGYTF.

This clone has just a few counts. The chain carries TRBV5-8 and TRBJ2-1; D ambiguous. The CDR3 is 11 residues long. Germline CDR1 is SGHTS and CDR2 is YDEGEE. The ends were cut back, 2 bases at V and 8 bases at J, with 5 bases in the middle. In nucleotides, the CDR3 is TGTGCCAGCAGCTTTAGCTATGAGCAGTTCTTC. Translating it yields CASSFSYEQFF.

V and J are TRBV6-1 and TRBJ2-3; TRBD2 matches 16 bases. Germline assignment: CDR1 MNHNS and CDR2 SASEGT. The length of the CDR3 is 15 residues. The V gene end was trimmed by 2 bases and the J gene end by 14 bases; junction bases not matched to a gene: 7. In DNA, the CDR3 is TGTGCCAGCAGTGAACAAGGGACTAGCGGGGGGGCCTGGTATTTT. It is translated as CASSEQGTSGGAWYF.

The chain is built from TRBV18 and TRBJ2-7; TRBD1 matches at 10 bases. The V gene's germline CDR1 is KGHSH and CDR2 LQKENI. With 4 bases clipped from V and 6 bases from J, the junction kept 9 bases outside the gene matches. There are 15 residues in the CDR3. CDR3 region: CASSRLGDRGSEQYF. CDR3 coding DNA: TGTGCCAGCTCACGCTTAGGGGACAGGGGTTCCGAGCAGTACTTC. Together with reference TRBV18 and TRBJ2-7, the CDR3 gives the full variable domain: NAGVMQNPRHLVRRRGQEARLRCSPMKGHSHVYWYRQLPEEGLKFMVYLQKENIIDESGMPKERFSAEFPKEGPSILRIQQVVRGDSAAYFCASSRLGDRGSEQYFGPGTRLTVT.

The V gene is TRBV30, the J gene TRBJ2-1, with D perhaps TRBD2 (5 bases). V lost 0 bases to trimming and J lost 3 bases, with 24 bases between them. The CDR3 consists of 19 residues. The germline V gene has CDR1 GTSNPN and CDR2 SVGIG (reference sequence). CDR3 protein: CAWSVLFFPARGNYNEQFF. The CDR3 bases are TGTGCCTGGAGTGTACTATTCTTCCCCGCGCGAGGGAACTACAATGAGCAGTTCTTC.

This sequence joins TRBV7-3 and TRBJ1-4; D uncertain. Germline V gene data show CDR1 as SGHTA and CDR2 as FQGTGA. V lost 3 bases and J 8 bases, leaving 7 bases between the germline ends. The CDR3 is made up of 12 amino acids. The DNA of the CDR3 is TGTGCCAGCAGCTTCCAGGTCGAAAAACTGTTTTTT. Residues: CASSFQVEKLFF.

The chain uses TRBV18 and TRBJ2-7; 9 bases are shared with TRBD1. Unmatched junction bases numbered 7, after V lost 5 bases and J lost 2 bases. Germline assignment: CDR1 KGHSH and CDR2 LQKENI. The CDR3 has 15 residues. CDR3 DNA sequence: TGTGCCAGCTCATCCGGACAGGGGCTACCCTACGAGCAGTACTTC. Translation gives CASSSGQGLPYEQYF.

This clone has a count of ten or more. The chain combines TRBV18 with TRBJ2-3; 8 bases align to TRBD2. This CDR3 spans 15 amino acids. Germline CDR1 and CDR2: KGHSH and LQKENI. The V gene end was trimmed by 5 bases and the J gene end by 9 bases; junction bases not matched to a gene: 13. This CDR3 reads CASSAPQGTRGTQYF. CDR3 DNA sequence: TGTGCCAGCTCAGCTCCCCAGGGGACTAGAGGCACGCAGTATTTT.

The chain is built from TRBV4-2 and TRBJ2-7; unclear D gene. Germline lookup yields CDR1 LGHNA and CDR2 YNFKEQ. The CDR3 is 17 amino acids. The V and J ends lost 1 base and 1 base respectively, with 17 bases between them. As DNA, the CDR3 is TGTGCCAGCAGCCAAGTTGTTGGAGTGGCTGGGTCCTACGAGCAGTACTTC. It codes for CASSQVVGVAGSYEQYF.

The chain recombines TRBV5-4 with TRBJ1-1, with D perhaps matching TRBD1 (6 bases). Germline CDR1 is SGHNT and CDR2 is YYREEE (reference sequence). CDR3 length equals 12 residues. Trimming stripped 1 base from V and 10 bases from J, with 11 bases between. The CDR3 DNA follows: TGTGCCAGCAGCTTGAGGGGGACAACAGCTTTCTTT. Translation gives CASSLRGTTAFF.

This rearrangement joins TRBV6-4 to TRBJ2-1, with 16 bases identical to TRBD2. Germline CDR1 is MRHNA and CDR2 is SNTAGT. The trim removed 0 bases at V and 7 bases at J, leaving 9 bases unmatched. The CDR3 runs 19 residues. CDR3 sequence reads: CASSDSTPGLAGGQNEQFF. The CDR3 bases are TGTGCCAGCAGTGACTCTACCCCGGGACTAGCGGGGGGGCAGAATGAGCAGTTCTTC.

This chain links TRBV7-9 with TRBJ1-3; TRBD1 matches at 10 bases. Germline V gene data show CDR1 as SEHNR and CDR2 as FQNEAQ (reference sequence). The CDR3 spans 16 residues. Unmatched junction bases numbered 10, after V lost 6 bases and J lost 5 bases. CDR3 in amino acids: CASRLAGQGSRNTIYF. In nucleotides, the CDR3 is TGTGCCAGCAGGCTCGCGGGACAGGGGTCGCGAAACACCATATATTTT.

The chain is built from TRBV27 and TRBJ2-2, with a tentative D call TRBD2 (6 bases). V was shortened by 6 bases and J by 5 bases, with 16 bases between the two germline ends. Looked up from germline, CDR1 is MNHEY and CDR2 is SMNVEV (reference sequence). The CDR3 runs to 15 residues. CDR3 sequence (DNA): TGTGCCAGCAGACTTGTCGGGGGTGGGACCGGGGAGCTGTTTTTT. Its protein is CASRLVGGGTGELFF.

The chain recombines TRBV28 with TRBJ2-5; TRBD2 agrees at 8 bases. The DNA end favors TRBJ2-7, so the J call may be wrong. The CDR3 covers 15 residues. CDR1 is MDHEN, CDR2 SYDVKM, per germline. The CDR3 is CASSQPGLVFSEQYF. Here the CDR3 DNA reads TGTGCCAGCAGTCAGCCGGGACTAGTTTTCTCCGAGCAGTACTTC.

This clone was seen only a few times. J is TRBJ1-1 and V is TRBV4-1; D is uncertain. V lost 1 base and J lost 6, with 9 bases in between. The germline V gene has CDR1 MGHRA and CDR2 YSYEKL. CDR3 length: 13 residues. The CDR3 coding sequence is TGCGCCAGCAGCCAAGTTCCAGAGGCTGAAGCTTTCTTT. It translates to CASSQVPEAEAFF.

The chain combines TRBV2 with TRBJ2-5, with 7 nucleotides matching TRBD1. V was pared by 2 bases and J by 2 bases, with 2 bases of the junction left unmatched. This CDR3 spans 14 amino acids. Germline V gene data show CDR1 as SNHLY and CDR2 as FYNNEI. CDR3 DNA: TGTGCCAGCAGTGAAAGGACAGGTCAAGAGACCCAGTACTTC. Translation gives CASSERTGQETQYF.

This chain uses TRBV5-1 with TRBJ2-3; 12 bases map to TRBD2. The CDR3 covers 18 residues. V was pared by 0 bases and J by 4 bases, with 9 bases of the junction left unmatched. CDR1 is SGHRS and CDR2 is YFSETQ in the germline V gene. DNA for the CDR3: TGCGCCAGCAGCTTGGGAGGTACTAGCGGGGGGCTTGCAGATACGCAGTATTTT. Amino acids: CASSLGGTSGGLADTQYF.

This chain connects TRBV6-1 to TRBJ2-7; perhaps TRBD1 as D (5 bases). The V and J ends lost 1 base and 4 bases respectively, with 14 bases between them. CDR1 MNHNS and CDR2 SASEGT come from the germline V gene. CDR3 size: 15 residues. The CDR3 sequence: CASSEGGAESYEQYF. The CDR3 DNA reads TGTGCCAGCAGTGAAGGTGGGGCGGAGTCTTACGAGCAGTACTTC.

This clone was counted between two and nine times. J is TRBJ2-3 and V is TRBV5-1, with D possibly being TRBD2 (6 bases). Per germline, CDR1 SGHRS and CDR2 YFSETQ. V dropped 2 bases and J dropped 6 bases, with 13 bases sitting between them. This CDR3 is 14 amino acids long. CDR3 bases: TGCGCCAGCAGCTTACCGGGACTGAAGGATACGCAGTATTTT. Encoded protein: CASSLPGLKDTQYF.

The chain is built from TRBV7-9 and TRBJ1-2, with D unclear. This CDR3 region has 14 residues. CDR1 and CDR2 (germline): SEHNR, FQNEAQ (reference sequence). V was clipped by 2 bases and J by 2 bases, with 9 bases between them. CDR3 protein: CASSLQRSNYGYTF. CDR3 DNA: TGTGCCAGCAGCTTACAGAGGAGCAACTATGGCTACACCTTC.